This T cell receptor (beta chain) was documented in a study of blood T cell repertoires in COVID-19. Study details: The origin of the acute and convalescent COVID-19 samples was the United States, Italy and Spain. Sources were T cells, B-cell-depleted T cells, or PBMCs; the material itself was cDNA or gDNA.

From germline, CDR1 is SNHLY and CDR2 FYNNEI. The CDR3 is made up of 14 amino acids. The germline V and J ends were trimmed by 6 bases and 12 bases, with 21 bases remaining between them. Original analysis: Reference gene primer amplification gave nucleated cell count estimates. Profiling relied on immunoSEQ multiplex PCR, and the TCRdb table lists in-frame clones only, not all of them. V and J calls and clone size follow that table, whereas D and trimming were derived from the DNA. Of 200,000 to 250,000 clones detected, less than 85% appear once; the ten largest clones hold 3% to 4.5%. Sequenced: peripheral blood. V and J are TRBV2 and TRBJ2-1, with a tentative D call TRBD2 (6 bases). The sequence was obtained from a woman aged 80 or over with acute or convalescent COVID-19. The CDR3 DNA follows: TGTGCCAGCAGCCTCGAGGGCTGGAGGGTTGGGCAGTTCTTC. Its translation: CASSLEGWRVGQFF.